The source of this T cell receptor (beta chain) is a study of response to subunit inactivated influenza vaccine. As concerns this clonotype: Antigen: not known.

TCRdb re-analysed the RT-PCR reads in MiXCR, keeping a single row per CDR3 protein. The sample has over 450,000 distinct CDR3 sequences; approximately 12% are singletons. General study results and limits: The authors proposed limited new T cell recruitment per seasonal influenza vaccination.

The CDR3 sequence is 14 residues long. V lost 5 bases, J lost 2 bases, and 11 bases lay in between. Germline lookup yields CDR1 MNHEY and CDR2 SMNVEV (reference sequence). The genes are TRBV27 and TRBJ2-3; D unclear. Sequenced here: PBMCs from blood, sampled roughly 47 days after vaccination. This receptor was taken from a man aged 50 to 59 who received an inactivated influenza vaccine. CDR3 residues: CASSLFPFTDTQYF. The CDR3 DNA reads as TGTGCCAGCAGTCTCTTCCCCTTCACAGATACGCAGTATTTT.